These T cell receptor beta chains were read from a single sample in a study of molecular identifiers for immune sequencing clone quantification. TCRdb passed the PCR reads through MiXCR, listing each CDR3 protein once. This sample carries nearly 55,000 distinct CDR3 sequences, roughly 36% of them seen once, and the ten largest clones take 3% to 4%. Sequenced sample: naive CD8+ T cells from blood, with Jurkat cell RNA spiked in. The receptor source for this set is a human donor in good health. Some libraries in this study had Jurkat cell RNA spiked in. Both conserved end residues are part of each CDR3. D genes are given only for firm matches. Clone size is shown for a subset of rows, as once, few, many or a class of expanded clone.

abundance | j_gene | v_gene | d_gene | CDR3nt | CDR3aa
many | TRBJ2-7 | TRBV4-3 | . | TGCGCCAGCAGCCAGGAGCGGTCCTACGAGCAGTACTTC | CASSQERSYEQYF
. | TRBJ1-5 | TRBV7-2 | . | TGTGCCAGCAGCTTAGCCGAAATTCAGCCCCTGCATTTT | CASSLAEIQPLHF
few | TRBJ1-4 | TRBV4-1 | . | TGCGCCAGCAGCCAAGTTGTATCGCCGGATGAAAAACTGTTTTTT | CASSQVVSPDEKLFF
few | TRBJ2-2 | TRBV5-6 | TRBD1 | TGTGCCAGCAGCTTGAGAGACGGGACAGTGAAGGAGGTGATGTTTTTT | CASSLRDGTVKEVMFF
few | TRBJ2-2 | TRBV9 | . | TGTGCCAGCAGGGGGGCCGGGGAGCTGTTTTTT | CASRGAGELFF
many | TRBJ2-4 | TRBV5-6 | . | TGTGCCAGCAGCTCCGGGGCCCGGGACATTCAGTACTTC | CASSSGARDIQYF
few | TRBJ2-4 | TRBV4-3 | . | TGCGCCAGCAGCCAAGATGAAGGGCCACTAGCCAAAAACATTCAGTACTTC | CASSQDEGPLAKNIQYF
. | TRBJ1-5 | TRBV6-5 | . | TGTGCCAGCAGTTACTCTGCGGGGGGTAGCAATCAGCCCCAGCATTTT | CASSYSAGGSNQPQHF
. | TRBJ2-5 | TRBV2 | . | TGTGCCGGCAGTGGATACGACGAGCAGACCCAGTACTTC | CAGSGYDEQTQYF
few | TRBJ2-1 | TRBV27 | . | TGTGCCAGCAGGTGGGCGGATGAGCAGTTCTTC | CASRWADEQFF
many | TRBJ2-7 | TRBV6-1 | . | TGTGCCAGCAGTGACGGGTCCTACGAGCAGTACTTC | CASSDGSYEQYF
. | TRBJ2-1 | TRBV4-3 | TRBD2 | TGCGCCCGCAGCCCAAGGACTAGCGGTTACAATGAGCAGATCTTC | CARSPRTSGYNEQIF
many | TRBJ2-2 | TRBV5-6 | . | TGTGCCAGCAGCTTGACCCTAGCGTGGGAGATAGTCACCGGGGAGCTGTTTTTT | CASSLTLAWEIVTGELFF
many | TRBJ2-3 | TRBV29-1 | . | TGCAGCGTTGAAGATCTAGAAGAAAATAGTGGCAGTTTTTCTGATACGCAGTATTTT | CSVEDLEENSGSFSDTQYF
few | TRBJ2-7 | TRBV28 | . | TGTGCCAGCAGTTTACTTCTGAGGGCAGAGGAGCAGTACTTC | CASSLLLRAEEQYF
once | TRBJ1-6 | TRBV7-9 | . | TGTGCCAGCAGCCCAACAGATTCACCCCTCCACTTT | CASSPTDSPLHF
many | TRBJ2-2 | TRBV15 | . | TGTGCCACGCTTTATCTGGGGACCGGGGAGCTGTTTTTT | CATLYLGTGELFF
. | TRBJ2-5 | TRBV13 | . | TGTGCCAGCAGCGCCTATCTAGAGACCCAGTACTTC | CASSAYLETQYF
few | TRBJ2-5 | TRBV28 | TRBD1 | TGTGCCAGCAGCAAAAGGACAGGGGGCCAAGAGGCCCAGTACTTC | CASSKRTGGQEAQYF
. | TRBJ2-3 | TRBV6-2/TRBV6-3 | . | TGTGCCAGCATCCGCGGGGCCGAGCCAGGAGCAGATACGCAGTATTTT | CASIRGAEPGADTQYF
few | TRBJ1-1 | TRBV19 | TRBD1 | TGTGCCAGTAGTATTACAGGGGGTCTGAACACTGAAGCTTTCTTT | CASSITGGLNTEAFF
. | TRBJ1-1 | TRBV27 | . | TGTGCCAGCAGTCCGGACAGAAAGAACACTGAAGCTTTCTTT | CASSPDRKNTEAFF
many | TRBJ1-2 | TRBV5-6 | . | TGTGCCAGCAGCTTCCAAAACTCCTATGGCTACACCTTC | CASSFQNSYGYTF